This record looks at one T cell receptor (beta chain) sequence and its context. Trimming removed 3 bases from V and 6 bases from J, with 15 bases in between. The CDR3 length is 14 residues. Germline V gives CDR1 LNHDA, CDR2 SQIVND (reference sequence). The study assigned cohorts using participant-reported clinical history. The record originates from a study of blood T cell repertoires in COVID-19. For the study at large: T cells, B-cell-depleted T cells, or PBMCs provided the cDNA or gDNA that served as material.

Produced via immunoSEQ multiplex PCR; TCRdb's table is partial and in-frame only. The sample yields approximately 220,000 clones, about 86% seen once. Sequences were obtained from PBMCs or T cells enriched from blood (not recorded which). The rearrangement joins TRBV19 to TRBJ2-7; D perhaps matches TRBD1 (6 bases). The clonotype was recovered from a woman aged 40-49 years with acute COVID-19. The CDR3 sequence: CASSMGQGLGEQYF. The CDR3 nucleotides are TGTGCCAGTAGTATGGGGCAGGGGCTGGGCGAGCAGTACTTC.